Below, 13 T cell receptor beta chains from the same sample are listed, as sequenced in a study of blood T cell repertoires in COVID-19. Generated by immunoSEQ multiplex PCR, the TCRdb table keeps only in-frame clones and is missing some. The data show a few hundred thousand clones, 75% to 90% seen once. The sample consisted of PBMCs or T cells enriched from blood (not recorded which). The receptor set was obtained from a woman in her twenties or thirties who had been exposed to COVID-19.

V gene TRBV12-3 or TRBV12-4 combines with J gene TRBJ2-3, with a weak D call TRBD2 (6 bases). Trimming cost V 6 bases and J 4 bases, with 11 bases left between them. The CDR3 runs to 13 residues. This CDR3 is CASRLSGADTQYF. The CDR3 region has the DNA TGTGCCAGCAGATTATCGGGGGCAGATACGCAGTATTTT.

This clone has only a few counts. This chain joins TRBV18 and TRBJ2-2; D perhaps matches TRBD2 (5 bases). The CDR3 length is 15 residues. Trimming removed 4 bases from V and 3 bases from J, with 12 bases in between. Germline lookup yields CDR1 KGHSH and CDR2 LQKENI. The CDR3 loop reads CASSRERADTGELFF. The CDR3, as DNA: TGTGCCAGCTCACGTGAGAGGGCTGACACCGGGGAGCTGTTTTTT.

This clone was detected a few times. Other DNA variants within this sample encode the same CDR3. This rearrangement joins TRBV12-3 or TRBV12-4 to TRBJ1-2; the D gene is possibly TRBD1 (6 bases). The CDR3 extends over 12 amino acids. The germline V and J ends were trimmed by 6 bases and 7 bases, with 12 bases remaining between them. CDR3 sequence: CASSLQGAGYTF. In nucleotides, the CDR3 is TGTGCCAGCAGCCTACAGGGTGCTGGCTACACCTTC.

J is TRBJ2-1 and V is TRBV10-3, with TRBD1 as a possible D gene (6 bases). V lost 6 bases to trimming and J lost 5 bases, with 14 bases between them. Germline V gene data show CDR1 as ENHRY and CDR2 as SYGVKD. This CDR3 is 14 amino acids long. CDR3 loop: CAIRISTGNNEQFF. CDR3 coding DNA: TGTGCCATCAGGATTTCCACAGGGAACAATGAGCAGTTCTTC.

V and J are TRBV2 and TRBJ1-6; no reliable D call. V lost 0 bases, J lost 4 bases, and 7 bases lay in between. Germline CDR1 SNHLY, CDR2 FYNNEI. The CDR3 length is 15 residues. The DNA for the CDR3 is TGTGCCAGCAGTGAAGCGCGTCTTTATAATTCACCCCTCCACTTT. It codes for CASSEARLYNSPLHF.

This sequence joins TRBV7-9 and TRBJ2-1; D is perhaps TRBD1 (5 bases). Germline V CDR1 and CDR2: SEHNR, FQNEAQ (reference sequence). The CDR3 spans 12 residues. Trimming took 4 bases from V and 14 from J, leaving 15 bases between them. This CDR3 reads CASSSARAGKFF. As DNA, the CDR3 is TGTGCCAGCAGCTCGGCCCGGGCAGGGAAGTTCTTC.

The genes are TRBV24-1 and TRBJ2-3, with D maybe TRBD1 (6 bases). V lost 8 bases and J 11 bases, leaving 13 bases between the germline ends. There are 11 residues in the CDR3. The germline V gene has CDR1 KGHDR and CDR2 SFDVKD. CDR3 sequence: CATKSGAGQYF. The CDR3 bases are TGTGCCACCAAGTCAGGGGCAGGGCAGTATTTT.

This clone is a singleton in its sample. V gene TRBV11-3 combines with J gene TRBJ2-2, with 7 bases identical to TRBD2. This CDR3 contains 18 residues. Germline V lookup: CDR1 SGHNT, CDR2 YENEEA. V lost 0 bases, J lost 3 bases, and 10 bases stayed unmatched. In nucleotides, the CDR3 is TGTGCCAGCAGCTTAGATCGGTGGGGCGGGGGAGACACCGGGGAGCTGTTTTTT. It is translated as CASSLDRWGGGDTGELFF. The complete variable domain, with remaining parts taken from reference TRBV11-3 and TRBJ2-2, reads EAGVVQSPRYKIIEKKQPVAFWCNPISGHNTLYWYLQNLGQGPELLIRYENEEAVDDSQLPKDRFSAERLKGVDSTLKIQPAELGDSAVYLCASSLDRWGGGDTGELFFGEGSRLTVL.

The table lists this clone with a few counts. The chain joins TRBV7-6 to TRBJ1-6, with TRBD1 identical over 7 bases. This CDR3 is built from 15 residues. V gave up 2 bases and J gave up 7 bases; unmatched junction bases: 5. Germline V gives CDR1 SGHVS, CDR2 FNYEAQ. The CDR3 region is CASSLQGDGNSPLHF. CDR3 coding DNA: TGTGCCAGCAGCTTACAGGGGGACGGGAATTCACCCCTCCACTTT.

This clone was seen only once. V and J are TRBV10-3 and TRBJ1-1; 10 nucleotides agree with TRBD1. Germline assignment: CDR1 ENHRY and CDR2 SYGVKD. The ends lost 6 bases at V and 5 bases at J; junction bases unmatched: 12. The CDR3 is 16 amino acids. The CDR3 DNA reads TGTGCCATCAGCTCCGGACAGGGGGGGCAGGGGACTGAAGCTTTCTTT. It translates to CAISSGQGGQGTEAFF.

Comment on this clone: This sample includes further DNA sequences coding for the same CDR3. The rearrangement links TRBV18 to TRBJ2-7; the D gene is possibly TRBD2 (6 bases). Trimming pared 2 bases from V and 7 bases from J, leaving 9 bases between. The CDR3 covers 12 residues. Per germline, CDR1 KGHSH and CDR2 LQKENI. CDR3: CASSPGGSEQYF. Here the CDR3 DNA reads TGTGCCAGCTCACCAGGGGGGTCGGAGCAGTACTTC.

V gene TRBV4-2 combines with J gene TRBJ1-2, with D possibly TRBD1 on 5 matching bases. The CDR3 length is 15 residues. V was shortened by 1 base and J by 0 bases, with 9 bases between the two germline ends. Looked up from germline, CDR1 is LGHNA and CDR2 is YNFKEQ. The CDR3 bases are TGTGCCAGCAGCCAAGGGGGGGTCGCTAACTATGGCTACACCTTC. Translation gives CASSQGGVANYGYTF.

In regard to this clone: Compared with germline, one end of the junction differs, possibly owing to a read error. CDR3 sequence reads: CASIRSGVF. The CDR3 DNA follows: TGCGCCAGCATAAGGTCCGGAGTCTTC. This sequence joins TRBV23-1 and TRBJ2-7; D gene unclear. TRBV23-1 has ORF status, its function being uncertain. The CDR3 is 9 amino acids.